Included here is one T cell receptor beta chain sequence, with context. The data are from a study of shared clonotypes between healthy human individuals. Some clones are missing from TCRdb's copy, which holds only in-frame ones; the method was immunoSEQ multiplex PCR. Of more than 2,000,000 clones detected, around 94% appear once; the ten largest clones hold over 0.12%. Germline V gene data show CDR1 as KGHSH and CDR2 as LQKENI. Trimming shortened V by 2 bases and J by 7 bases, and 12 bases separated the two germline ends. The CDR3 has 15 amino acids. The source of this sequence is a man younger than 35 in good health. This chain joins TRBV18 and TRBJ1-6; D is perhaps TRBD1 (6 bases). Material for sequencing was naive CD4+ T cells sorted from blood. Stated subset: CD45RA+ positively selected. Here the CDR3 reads CASSPETGKNSPLHF. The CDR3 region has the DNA TGTGCCAGCTCACCAGAGACAGGAAAGAATTCACCCCTCCACTTT.